The table lists the clone carrying this T cell receptor (beta chain) with a count of one. Its antigen remains unknown. Compared with germline, one end of the junction differs, possibly owing to a read error. The CDR3 is made up of 13 amino acids. Germline lookup yields CDR1 SGHTA and CDR2 FQGNSA. The entry originates in a study of brain T cells in children with intractable seizures. Study outcomes and limitations: Pre- and post-surgery blood differed in depth, so pre-surgery absences may be undersampling.

The time point here: blood from clinic visit 5 months post-surgery; TSC patient then seizure free. Clones were sequenced by immunoSEQ multiplex PCR, and TCRdb holds only the in-frame ones, with some missing. Of about 340,000 clones listed, approximately 93% are singletons. The TCR was taken from a boy in the first two years of life with tuberous sclerosis and intractable seizures. This specimen consisted of peripheral blood, obtained 5 to 6 months after surgery. The chain employs TRBV7-2 and TRBJ2-7, with D perhaps matching TRBD1 or TRBD2 (5 bases each). The CDR3 protein is CASSLGEGTTQYF. The CDR3 DNA follows: TGTGCCAGCAGTTTAGGAGAAGGGACGACGCAGTACTTC.